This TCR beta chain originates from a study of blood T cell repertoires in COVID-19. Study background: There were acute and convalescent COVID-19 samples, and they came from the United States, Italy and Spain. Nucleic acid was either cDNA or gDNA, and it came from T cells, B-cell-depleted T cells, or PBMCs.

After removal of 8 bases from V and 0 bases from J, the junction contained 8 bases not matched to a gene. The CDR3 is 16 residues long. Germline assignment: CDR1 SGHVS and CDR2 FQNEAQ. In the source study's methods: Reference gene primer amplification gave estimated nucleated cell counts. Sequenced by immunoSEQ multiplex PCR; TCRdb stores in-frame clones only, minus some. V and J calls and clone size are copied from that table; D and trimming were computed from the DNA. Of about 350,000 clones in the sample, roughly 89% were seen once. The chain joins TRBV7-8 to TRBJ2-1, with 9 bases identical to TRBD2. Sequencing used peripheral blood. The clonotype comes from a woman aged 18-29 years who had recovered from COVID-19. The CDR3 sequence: CASGILAGSSYNEQFF. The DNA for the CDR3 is TGTGCCAGCGGCATTCTAGCGGGAAGCTCCTACAATGAGCAGTTCTTC.